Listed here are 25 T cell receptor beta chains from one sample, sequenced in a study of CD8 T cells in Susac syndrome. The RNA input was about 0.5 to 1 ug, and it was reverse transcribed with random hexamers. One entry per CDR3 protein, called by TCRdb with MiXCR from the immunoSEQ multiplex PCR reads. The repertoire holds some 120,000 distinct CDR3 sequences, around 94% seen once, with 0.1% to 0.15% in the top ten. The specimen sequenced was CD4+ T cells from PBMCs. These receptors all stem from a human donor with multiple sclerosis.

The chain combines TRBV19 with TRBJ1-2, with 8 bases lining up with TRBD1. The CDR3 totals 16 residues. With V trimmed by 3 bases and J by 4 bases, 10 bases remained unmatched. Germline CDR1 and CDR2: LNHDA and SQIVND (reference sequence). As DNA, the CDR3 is TGTGCCAGTAGTATGTCCCCGACAGGGGAGGTCTATGGCTACACCTTC. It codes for CASSMSPTGEVYGYTF.

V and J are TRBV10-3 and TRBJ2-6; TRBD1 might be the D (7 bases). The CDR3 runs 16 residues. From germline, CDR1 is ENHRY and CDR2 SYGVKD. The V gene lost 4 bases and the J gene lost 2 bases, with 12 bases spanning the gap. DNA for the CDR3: TGTGCCATCAGTGTTGGCAGGGGGGCTGGGGCCAACGTCCTGACTTTC. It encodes CAISVGRGAGANVLTF.

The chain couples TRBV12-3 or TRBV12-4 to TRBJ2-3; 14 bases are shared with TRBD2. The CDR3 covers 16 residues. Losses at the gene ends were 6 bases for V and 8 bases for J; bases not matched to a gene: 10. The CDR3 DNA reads TGTGCCAGCAGCCTGATGGGACTAGCGGGAGAGGGTACGCAGTATTTT. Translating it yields CASSLMGLAGEGTQYF.

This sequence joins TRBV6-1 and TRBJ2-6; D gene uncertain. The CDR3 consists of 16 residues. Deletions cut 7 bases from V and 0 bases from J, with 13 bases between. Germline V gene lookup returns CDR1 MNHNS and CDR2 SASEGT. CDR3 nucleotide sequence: TGTGCCAGCAACCCATATTCATTCTCTGGGGCCAACGTCCTGACTTTC. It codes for CASNPYSFSGANVLTF.

The CDR3 DNA reads TGTGCCAGCGGGACCGTCTCTGGGGATACGCAGTATTTT. This encodes CASGTVSGDTQYF. The genes are TRBV27 and TRBJ2-3; possibly TRBD1 or TRBD2 for D (5 bases each). The V gene lost 8 bases and the J gene lost 6 bases, with 15 bases spanning the gap. This CDR3 has 13 amino acids. CDR1 is MNHEY, CDR2 SMNVEV, per germline (reference sequence).

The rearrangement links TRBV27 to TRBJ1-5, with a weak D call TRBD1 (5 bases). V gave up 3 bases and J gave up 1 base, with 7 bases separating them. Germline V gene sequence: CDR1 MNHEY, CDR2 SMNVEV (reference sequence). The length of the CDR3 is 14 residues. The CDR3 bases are TGTGCCAGCAGTTTTGGGGGGAGCAATCAGCCCCAGCATTTT. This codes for CASSFGGSNQPQHF.

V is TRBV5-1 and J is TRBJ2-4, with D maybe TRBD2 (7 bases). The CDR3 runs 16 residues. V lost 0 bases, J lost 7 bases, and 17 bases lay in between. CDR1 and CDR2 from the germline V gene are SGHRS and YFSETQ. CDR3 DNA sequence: TGCGCCAGCAGCTTGGGCGACGGGGGGCCTGGGAACATTCAGTACTTC. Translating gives CASSLGDGGPGNIQYF.

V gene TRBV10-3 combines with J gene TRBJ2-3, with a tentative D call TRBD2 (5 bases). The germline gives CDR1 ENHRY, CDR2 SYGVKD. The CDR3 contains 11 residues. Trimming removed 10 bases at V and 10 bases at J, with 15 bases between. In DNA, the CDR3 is TGTGCCACCGGTGGGGAGCTGGCGCAGTATTTT. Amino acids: CATGGELAQYF.

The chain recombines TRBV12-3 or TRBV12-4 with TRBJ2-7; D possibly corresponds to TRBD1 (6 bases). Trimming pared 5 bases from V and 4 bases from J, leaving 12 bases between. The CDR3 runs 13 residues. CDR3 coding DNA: TGTGCCAGCAGTCCCTTACAGGGTTACGAGCAGTACTTC. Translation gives CASSPLQGYEQYF.

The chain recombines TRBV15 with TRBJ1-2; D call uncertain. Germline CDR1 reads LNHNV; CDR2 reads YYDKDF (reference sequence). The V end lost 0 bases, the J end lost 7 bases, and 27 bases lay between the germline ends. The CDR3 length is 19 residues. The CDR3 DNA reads TGTGCCACCAGCAGAGATCTCATCGATATGAGTCTTAGCGGATCTGGCTACACCTTC. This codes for CATSRDLIDMSLSGSGYTF.

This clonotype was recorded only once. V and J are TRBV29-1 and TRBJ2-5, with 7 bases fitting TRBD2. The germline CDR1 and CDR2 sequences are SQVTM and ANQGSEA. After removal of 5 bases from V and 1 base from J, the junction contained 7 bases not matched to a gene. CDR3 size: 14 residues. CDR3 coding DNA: TGCAGCGTTTTGGGAGGGCGGGTCCAAGAGACCCAGTACTTC. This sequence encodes CSVLGGRVQETQYF.

The CDR3 here is CASIGTISGNTIYF. The DNA for the CDR3 is TGTGCCAGCATCGGAACGATCTCTGGAAACACCATATATTTT. J is TRBJ1-3 and V is TRBV6-1; D not resolved. Per germline, CDR1 MNHNS and CDR2 SASEGT. CDR3 size: 14 residues. The V gene lost 7 bases and the J gene lost 0 bases, with 10 bases spanning the gap.

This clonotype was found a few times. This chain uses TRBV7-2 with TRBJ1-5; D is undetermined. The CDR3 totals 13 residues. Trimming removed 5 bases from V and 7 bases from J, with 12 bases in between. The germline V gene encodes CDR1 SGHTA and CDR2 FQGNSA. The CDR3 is CASSPNYGQPQHF. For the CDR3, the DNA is TGTGCCAGCAGCCCGAACTACGGGCAGCCCCAGCATTTT.

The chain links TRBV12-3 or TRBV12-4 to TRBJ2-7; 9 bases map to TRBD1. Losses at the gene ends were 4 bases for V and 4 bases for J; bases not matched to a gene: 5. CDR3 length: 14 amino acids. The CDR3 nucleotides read TGTGCCAGCAGTTCAGGACAGGGGACTTACGAGCAGTACTTC. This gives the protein CASSSGQGTYEQYF.

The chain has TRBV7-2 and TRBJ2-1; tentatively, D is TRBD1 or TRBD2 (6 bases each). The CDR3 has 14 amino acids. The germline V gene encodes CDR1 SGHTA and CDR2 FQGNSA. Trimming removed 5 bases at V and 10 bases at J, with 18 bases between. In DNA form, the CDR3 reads TGTGCCAGCAGCCTATCCTCGGGGGCCCCGGAGCAGTTCTTC. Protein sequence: CASSLSSGAPEQFF.

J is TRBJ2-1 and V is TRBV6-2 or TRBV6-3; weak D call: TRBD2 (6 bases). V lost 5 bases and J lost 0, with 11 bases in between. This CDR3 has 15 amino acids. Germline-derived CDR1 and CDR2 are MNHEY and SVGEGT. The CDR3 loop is CASSPQGGSYNEQFF. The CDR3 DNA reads TGTGCCAGCAGTCCCCAGGGAGGCTCCTACAATGAGCAGTTCTTC.

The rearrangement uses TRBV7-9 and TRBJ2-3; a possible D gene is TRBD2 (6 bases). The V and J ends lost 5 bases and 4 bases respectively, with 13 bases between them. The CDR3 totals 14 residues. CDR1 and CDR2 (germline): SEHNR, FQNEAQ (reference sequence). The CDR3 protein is CASSMLGGADTQYF. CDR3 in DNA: TGTGCCAGCAGCATGCTCGGAGGGGCAGATACGCAGTATTTT. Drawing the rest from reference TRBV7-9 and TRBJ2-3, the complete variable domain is DTGVSQNPRHKITKRGQNVTFRCDPISEHNRLYWYRQTLGQGPEFLTYFQNEAQLEKSRLLSDRFSAERPKGSFSTLEIQRTEQGDSAMYLCASSMLGGADTQYFGPGTRLTVL.

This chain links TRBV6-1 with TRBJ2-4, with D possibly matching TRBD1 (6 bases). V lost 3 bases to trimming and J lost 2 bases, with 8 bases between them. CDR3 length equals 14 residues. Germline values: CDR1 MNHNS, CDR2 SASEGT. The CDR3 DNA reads TGTGCCAGCAGTGACGGACAGTCCAAAAACATTCAGTACTTC. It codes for CASSDGQSKNIQYF.

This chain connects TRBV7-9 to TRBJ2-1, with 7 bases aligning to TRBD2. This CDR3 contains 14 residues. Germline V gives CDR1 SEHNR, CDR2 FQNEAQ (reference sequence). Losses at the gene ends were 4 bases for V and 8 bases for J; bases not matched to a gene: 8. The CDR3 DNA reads TGTGCCAGCAGCTATGGACTAGGCGACGATGAGCAGTTCTTC. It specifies CASSYGLGDDEQFF.

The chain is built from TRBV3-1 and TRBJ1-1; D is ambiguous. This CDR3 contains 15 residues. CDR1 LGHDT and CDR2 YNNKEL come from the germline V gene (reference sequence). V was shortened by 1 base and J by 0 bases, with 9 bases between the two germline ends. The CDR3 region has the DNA TGTGCCAGCAGCCAAGGAGGGCGTATGAACACTGAAGCTTTCTTT. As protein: CASSQGGRMNTEAFF.

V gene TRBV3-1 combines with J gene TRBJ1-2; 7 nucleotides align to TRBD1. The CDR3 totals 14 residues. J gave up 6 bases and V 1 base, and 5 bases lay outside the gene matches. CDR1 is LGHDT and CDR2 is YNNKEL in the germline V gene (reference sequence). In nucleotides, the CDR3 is TGTGCCAGCAGCCAAGTACAGGGGTTGGATGGCTACACCTTC. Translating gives CASSQVQGLDGYTF.

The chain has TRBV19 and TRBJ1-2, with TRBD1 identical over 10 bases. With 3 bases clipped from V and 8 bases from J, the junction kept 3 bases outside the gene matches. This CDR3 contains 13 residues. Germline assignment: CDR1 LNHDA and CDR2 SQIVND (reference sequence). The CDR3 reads CASSIGQGGGYTF. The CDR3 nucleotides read TGTGCCAGTAGTATCGGACAGGGGGGAGGCTACACCTTC. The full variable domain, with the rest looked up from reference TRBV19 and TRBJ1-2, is DGGITQSPKYLFRKEGQNVTLSCEQNLNHDAMYWYRQDPGQGLRLIYYSQIVNDFQKGDIAEGYSVSREKKESFPLTVTSAQKNPTAFYLCASSIGQGGGYTFGSGTRLTVV.

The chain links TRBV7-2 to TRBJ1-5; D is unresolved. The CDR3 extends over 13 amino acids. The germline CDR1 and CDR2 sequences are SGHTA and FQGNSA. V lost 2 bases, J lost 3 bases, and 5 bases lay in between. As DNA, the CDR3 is TGTGCCAGCAGCTTAAAGATCAATCAGCCCCAGCATTTT. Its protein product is CASSLKINQPQHF. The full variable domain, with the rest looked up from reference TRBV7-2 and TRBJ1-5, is GAGVSQSPSNKVTEKGKDVELRCDPISGHTALYWYRQSLGQGLEFLIYFQGNSAPDKSGLPSDRFSAERTGGSVSTLTIQRTQQEDSAVYLCASSLKINQPQHFGDGTRLSIL.

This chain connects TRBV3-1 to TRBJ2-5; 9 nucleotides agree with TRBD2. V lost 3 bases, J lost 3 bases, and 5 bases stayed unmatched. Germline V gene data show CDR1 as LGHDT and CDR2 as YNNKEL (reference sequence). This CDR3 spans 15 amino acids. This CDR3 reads CASSHGTSFEETQYF. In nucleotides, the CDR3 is TGTGCCAGCAGCCACGGGACTAGCTTCGAAGAGACCCAGTACTTC.

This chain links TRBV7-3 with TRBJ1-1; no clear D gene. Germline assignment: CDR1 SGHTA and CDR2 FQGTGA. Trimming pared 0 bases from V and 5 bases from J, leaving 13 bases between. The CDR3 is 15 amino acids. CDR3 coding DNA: TGTGCCAGCAGCTTAACCAACGCCGCCGGGACTGAAGCTTTCTTT. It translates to CASSLTNAAGTEAFF.